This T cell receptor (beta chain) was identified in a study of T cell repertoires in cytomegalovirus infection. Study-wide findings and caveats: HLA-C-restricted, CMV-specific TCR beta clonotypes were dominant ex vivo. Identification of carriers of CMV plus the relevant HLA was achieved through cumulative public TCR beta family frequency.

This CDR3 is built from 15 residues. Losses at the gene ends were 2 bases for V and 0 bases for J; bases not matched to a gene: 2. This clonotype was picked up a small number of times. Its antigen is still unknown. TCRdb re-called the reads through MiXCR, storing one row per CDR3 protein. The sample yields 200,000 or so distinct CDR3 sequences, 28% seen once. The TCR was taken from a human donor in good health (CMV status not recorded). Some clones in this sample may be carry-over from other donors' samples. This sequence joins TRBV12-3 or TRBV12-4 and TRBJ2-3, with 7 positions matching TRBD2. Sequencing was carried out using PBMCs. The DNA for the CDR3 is TGTGCCAGCAGTTTACTAGCGGATAGCACAGATACGCAGTATTTT. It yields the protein CASSLLADSTDTQYF.